The 4 T cell receptor beta chains below all came from one sample that was sequenced in a study of T cells after yellow fever vaccination. TCRdb called the 5' RACE reads again in MiXCR, with one record for every CDR3 protein. The table lists approximately 150,000 distinct CDR3 sequences, around 9% of them singletons. Source: CD8+ T cells sorted from PBMCs, taken 45 days after the yellow fever booster vaccination. The receptors were sampled from a man aged 18-30 years who received the YFV17D yellow fever vaccine.

This clonotype was counted only a few times. This rearrangement joins TRBV6-2 or TRBV6-3 to TRBJ2-7; D ambiguous. The CDR3 runs to 13 residues. The V gene lost 0 bases and the J gene lost 1 base, with 4 bases spanning the gap. Germline CDR1 is MNHEY and CDR2 is SVGEGT. The DNA for the CDR3 is TGTGCCAGCAGTTACTCGAATTCCTACGAGCAGTACGTC. Translation: CASSYSNSYEQYV.

This clonotype was counted between two and nine times. V usage is TRBV14 and J usage is TRBJ2-2; 7 bases align to TRBD2. The length of the CDR3 is 15 residues. J gave up 6 bases and V 4 bases, and 8 bases lay outside the gene matches. From germline, CDR1 is SGHDN and CDR2 FVKESK. The CDR3 sequence is CASSPRLARAGELFF. The CDR3 DNA reads as TGTGCCAGCAGCCCAAGACTAGCCAGGGCCGGGGAGCTGTTTTTT.

The rearrangement links TRBV2 to TRBJ1-1; 8 bases fit TRBD1. V trimming: 7 bases; J trimming: 4 bases; junction bases outside the gene matches: 11. Per germline, CDR1 SNHLY and CDR2 FYNNEI. The CDR3 runs to 15 residues. The CDR3, as DNA: TGTGCCAGCAACACGGGGACAGGCGGGAGCACTGAAGCTTTCTTT. Residues: CASNTGTGGSTEAFF.

This clonotype has only a few counts. The CDR3 reads CASSLDYRGTEAFF. CDR3 in DNA: TGTGCCAGCAGCTTAGATTATAGGGGCACTGAAGCTTTCTTT. The chain couples TRBV11-2 to TRBJ1-1; weak D call: TRBD1 (5 bases). Trimming removed 0 bases from V and 4 bases from J, with 9 bases in between. CDR3 length: 14 residues. The germline gives CDR1 SGHAT, CDR2 FQNNGV.